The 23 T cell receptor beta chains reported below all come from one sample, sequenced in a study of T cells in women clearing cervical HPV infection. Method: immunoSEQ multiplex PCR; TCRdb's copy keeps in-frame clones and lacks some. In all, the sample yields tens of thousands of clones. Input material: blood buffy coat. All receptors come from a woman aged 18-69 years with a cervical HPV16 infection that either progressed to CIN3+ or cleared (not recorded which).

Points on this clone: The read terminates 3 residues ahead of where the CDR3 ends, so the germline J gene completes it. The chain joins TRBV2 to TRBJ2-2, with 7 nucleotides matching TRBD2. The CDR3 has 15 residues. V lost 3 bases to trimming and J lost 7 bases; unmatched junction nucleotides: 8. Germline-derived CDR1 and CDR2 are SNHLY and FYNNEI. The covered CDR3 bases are TGTGCCAGCAGTGATGGGCTAGCGGTGGTCGGGGAG. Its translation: CASSDGLAVVGE. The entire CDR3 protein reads CASSDGLAVVGELFF.

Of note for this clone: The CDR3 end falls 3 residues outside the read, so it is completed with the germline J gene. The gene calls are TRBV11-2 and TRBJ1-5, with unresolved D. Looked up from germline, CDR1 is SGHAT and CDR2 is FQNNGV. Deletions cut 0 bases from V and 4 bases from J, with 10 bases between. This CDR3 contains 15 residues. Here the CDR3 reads CASSLDPGRNQPQHF. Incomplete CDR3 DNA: TGTGCCAGCAGCTTAGACCCGGGTAGGAATCAGCCC. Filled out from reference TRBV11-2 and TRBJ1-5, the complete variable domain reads EAGVAQSPRYKIIEKRQSVAFWCNPISGHATLYWYQQILGQGPKLLIQFQNNGVVDDSQLPKDRFSAERLKGVDSTLKIQPAKLEDSAVYLCASSLDPGRNQPQHFGDGTRLSIL.

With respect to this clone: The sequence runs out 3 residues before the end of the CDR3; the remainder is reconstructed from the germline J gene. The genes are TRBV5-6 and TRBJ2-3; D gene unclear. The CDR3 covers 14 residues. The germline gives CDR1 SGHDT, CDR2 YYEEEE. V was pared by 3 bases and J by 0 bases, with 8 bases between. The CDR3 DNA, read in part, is TGTGCCAGCAGCTCACAGAGGAGCACAGATACG. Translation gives CASSSQRSTDT. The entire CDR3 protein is CASSSQRSTDTQYF.

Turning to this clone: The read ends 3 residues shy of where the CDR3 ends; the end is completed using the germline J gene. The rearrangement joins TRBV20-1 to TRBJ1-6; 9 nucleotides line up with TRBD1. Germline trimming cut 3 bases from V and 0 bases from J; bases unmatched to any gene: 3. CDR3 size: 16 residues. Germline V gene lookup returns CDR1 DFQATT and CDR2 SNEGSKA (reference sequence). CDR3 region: CSASGTGSSYNSPLHF. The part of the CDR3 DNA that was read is TGCAGTGCTAGTGGGACAGGGAGCTCCTATAATTCACCC.

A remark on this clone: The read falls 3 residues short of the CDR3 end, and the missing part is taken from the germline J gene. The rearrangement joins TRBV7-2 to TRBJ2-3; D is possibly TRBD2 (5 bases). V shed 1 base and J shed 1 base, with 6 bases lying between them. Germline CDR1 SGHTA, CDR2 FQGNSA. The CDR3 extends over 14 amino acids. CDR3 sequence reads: CASSLDSGTDTQYF. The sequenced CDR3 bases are TGTGCCAGCAGCTTAGATAGCGGCACAGATACG.

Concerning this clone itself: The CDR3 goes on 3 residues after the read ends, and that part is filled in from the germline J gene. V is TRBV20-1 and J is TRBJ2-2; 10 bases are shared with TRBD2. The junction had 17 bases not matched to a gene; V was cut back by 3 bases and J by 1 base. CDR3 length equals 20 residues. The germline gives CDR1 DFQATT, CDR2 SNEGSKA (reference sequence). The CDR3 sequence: CSARRMLASGSGGNTGELFF. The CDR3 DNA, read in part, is TGCAGTGCTAGGCGGATGTTGGCTAGCGGGAGCGGAGGGAACACCGGGGAG.

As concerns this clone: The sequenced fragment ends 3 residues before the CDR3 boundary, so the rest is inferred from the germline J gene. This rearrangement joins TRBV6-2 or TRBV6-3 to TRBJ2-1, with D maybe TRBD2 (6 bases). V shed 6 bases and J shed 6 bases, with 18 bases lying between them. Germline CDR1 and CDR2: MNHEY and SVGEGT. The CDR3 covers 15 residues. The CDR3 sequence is CASSLPGLIINEQFF. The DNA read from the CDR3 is TGTGCCAGCAGCCTACCGGGACTTATCATCAATGAG.

The CDR3 DNA, read in part, is TGTGCCAGCAGTGAACTTTCAGGGGGCAATCAGCCC. Translated, it gives CASSELSGGNQP. The CDR3 as a whole reads CASSELSGGNQPQHF. The chain couples TRBV2 to TRBJ1-5; D may be TRBD1 (6 bases). The sequenced fragment ends 3 residues before the CDR3 boundary, so the rest is inferred from the germline J gene. This CDR3 region has 15 residues. Germline values: CDR1 SNHLY, CDR2 FYNNEI. V lost 2 bases and J lost 2, with 10 bases in between.

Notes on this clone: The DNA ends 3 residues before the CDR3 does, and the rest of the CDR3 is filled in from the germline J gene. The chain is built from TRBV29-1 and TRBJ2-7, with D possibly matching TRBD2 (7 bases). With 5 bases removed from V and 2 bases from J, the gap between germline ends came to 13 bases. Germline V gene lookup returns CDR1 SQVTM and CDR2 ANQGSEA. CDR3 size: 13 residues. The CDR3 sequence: CSVRGGRTYEQYF. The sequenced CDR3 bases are TGCAGCGTTAGGGGGGGGAGAACCTACGAG.

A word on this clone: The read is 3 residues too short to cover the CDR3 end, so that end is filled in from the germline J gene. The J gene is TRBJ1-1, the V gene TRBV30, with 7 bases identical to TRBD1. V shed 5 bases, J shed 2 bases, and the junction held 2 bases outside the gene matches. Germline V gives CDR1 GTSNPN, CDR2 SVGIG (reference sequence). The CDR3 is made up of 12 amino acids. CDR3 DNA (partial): TGTGCCTGGGACAGGGTAAACACTGAA. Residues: CAWDRVNTE. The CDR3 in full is CAWDRVNTEAFF.

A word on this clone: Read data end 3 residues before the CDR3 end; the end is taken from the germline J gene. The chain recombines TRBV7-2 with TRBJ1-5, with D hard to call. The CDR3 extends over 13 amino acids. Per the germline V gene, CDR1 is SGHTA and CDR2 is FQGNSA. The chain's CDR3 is CASSLEPGSPQHF. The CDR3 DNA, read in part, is TGTGCCAGCAGCTTAGAACCCGGGTCACCC.

The DNA read from the CDR3 is TGCAGTGCTAGTCGAGCCCCGACTATCACAGATACG. It codes for CSASRAPTITDT. The entire CDR3 reads CSASRAPTITDTQYF. The rearrangement links TRBV20-1 to TRBJ2-3; possibly TRBD2 for D (5 bases). The read terminates 3 residues ahead of where the CDR3 ends, so the germline J gene completes it. CDR1 and CDR2 (germline): DFQATT, SNEGSKA (reference sequence). This CDR3 is built from 15 residues. V dropped 3 bases and J dropped 2 bases, with 15 bases sitting between them.

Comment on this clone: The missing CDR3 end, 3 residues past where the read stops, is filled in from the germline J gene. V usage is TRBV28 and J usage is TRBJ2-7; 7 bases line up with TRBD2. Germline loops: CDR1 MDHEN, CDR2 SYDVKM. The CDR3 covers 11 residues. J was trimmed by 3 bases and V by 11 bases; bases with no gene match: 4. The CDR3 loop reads CAGGGSYEQYF. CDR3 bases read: TGTGCCGGGGGGGGAAGCTACGAG.

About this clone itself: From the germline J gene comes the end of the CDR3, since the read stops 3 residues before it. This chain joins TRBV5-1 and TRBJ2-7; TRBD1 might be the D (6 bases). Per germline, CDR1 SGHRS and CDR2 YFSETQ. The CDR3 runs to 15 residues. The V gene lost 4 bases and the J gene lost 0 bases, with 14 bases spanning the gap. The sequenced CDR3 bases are TGCGCCAGCAGCGTGGGACATACAAGCTCCTACGAG. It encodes CASSVGHTSSYE. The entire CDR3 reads CASSVGHTSSYEQYF.

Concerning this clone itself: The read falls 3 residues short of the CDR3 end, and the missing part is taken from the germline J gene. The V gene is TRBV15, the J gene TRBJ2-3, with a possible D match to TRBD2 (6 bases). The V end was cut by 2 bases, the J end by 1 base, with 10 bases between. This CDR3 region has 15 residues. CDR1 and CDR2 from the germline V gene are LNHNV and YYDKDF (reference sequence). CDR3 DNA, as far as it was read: TGTGCCACCAGCAGAAGGGGCGGGGGCACAGATACG. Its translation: CATSRRGGGTDT. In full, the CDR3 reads CATSRRGGGTDTQYF.

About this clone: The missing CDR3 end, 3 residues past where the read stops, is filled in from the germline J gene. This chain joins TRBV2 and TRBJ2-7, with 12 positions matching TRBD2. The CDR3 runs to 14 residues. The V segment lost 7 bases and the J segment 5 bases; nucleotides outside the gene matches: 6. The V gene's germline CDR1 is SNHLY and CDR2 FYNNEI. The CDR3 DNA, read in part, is TGTGCCAGCACCCGACTAGCGGGAGAGAACGAG. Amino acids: CASTRLAGENE. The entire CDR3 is CASTRLAGENEQYF.

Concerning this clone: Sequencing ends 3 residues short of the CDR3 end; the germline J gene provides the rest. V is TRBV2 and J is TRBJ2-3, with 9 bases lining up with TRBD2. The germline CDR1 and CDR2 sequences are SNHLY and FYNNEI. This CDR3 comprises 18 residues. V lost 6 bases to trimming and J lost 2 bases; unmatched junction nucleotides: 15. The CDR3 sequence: CASRRFVMAGGNTDTQYF. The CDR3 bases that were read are TGTGCCAGCAGACGATTTGTAATGGCGGGAGGGAACACAGATACG. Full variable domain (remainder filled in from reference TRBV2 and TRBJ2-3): EPEVTQTPSHQVTQMGQEVILRCVPISNHLYFYWYRQILGQKVEFLVSFYNNEISEKSEIFDDQFSVERPDGSNFTLKIRSTKLEDSAMYFCASRRFVMAGGNTDTQYFGPGTRLTVL.

The DNA read from the CDR3 is TGTGCCTGGAGTAGGGGTACGAAATACAATGAG. Its protein product is CAWSRGTKYNE. The whole CDR3 region reads CAWSRGTKYNEQFF. The chain uses TRBV30 and TRBJ2-1, with D perhaps TRBD1 (5 bases). The read gets to within 3 residues of the CDR3 end, and the germline J gene fills in the rest. The CDR3 totals 14 residues. With 2 bases removed from V and 4 bases from J, the gap between germline ends came to 12 bases. Germline V gene lookup returns CDR1 GTSNPN and CDR2 SVGIG (reference sequence).

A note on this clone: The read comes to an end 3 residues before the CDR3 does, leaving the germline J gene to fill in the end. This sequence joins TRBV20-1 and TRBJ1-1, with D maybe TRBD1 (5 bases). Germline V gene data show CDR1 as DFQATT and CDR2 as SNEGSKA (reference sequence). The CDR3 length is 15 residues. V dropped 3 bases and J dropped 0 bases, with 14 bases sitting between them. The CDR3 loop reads CSARNREGLNTEAFF. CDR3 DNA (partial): TGCAGTGCTAGGAATCGAGAGGGGCTGAACACTGAA.

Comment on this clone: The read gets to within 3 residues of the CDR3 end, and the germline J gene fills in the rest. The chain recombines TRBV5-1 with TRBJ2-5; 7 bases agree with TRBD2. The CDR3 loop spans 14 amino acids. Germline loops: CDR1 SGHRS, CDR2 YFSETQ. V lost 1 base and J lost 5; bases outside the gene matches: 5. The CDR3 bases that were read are TGCGCCAGCAGCTTGTATAGCGGGTGGGAGACC. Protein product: CASSLYSGWET. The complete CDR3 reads CASSLYSGWETQYF.

CDR3 in amino acids: CASSERETYYNEQFF. Partial CDR3 DNA: TGTGCCAGCAGTGAGCGCGAGACATACTACAATGAG. The gene calls are TRBV6-1 and TRBJ2-1; no firm D call. Coverage ceases 3 residues before the CDR3 finishes, and the germline J gene fills in the end. Germline CDR1 and CDR2: MNHNS and SASEGT. The CDR3 length is 15 residues. V shed 3 bases and J shed 3 bases, with 12 bases lying between them.

Here the CDR3 reads CASSRQGTQPQHF. CDR3 DNA (partial): TGTGCCAGCAGCCGTCAGGGGACTCAGCCC. This chain uses TRBV16 with TRBJ1-5, with TRBD1 as a possible D gene (6 bases). The read ends 3 residues shy of where the CDR3 ends; the end is completed using the germline J gene. The CDR3 runs 13 residues. The germline gives CDR1 KGHSY, CDR2 FQNENV. V lost 4 bases and J 6 bases, leaving 10 bases between the germline ends.

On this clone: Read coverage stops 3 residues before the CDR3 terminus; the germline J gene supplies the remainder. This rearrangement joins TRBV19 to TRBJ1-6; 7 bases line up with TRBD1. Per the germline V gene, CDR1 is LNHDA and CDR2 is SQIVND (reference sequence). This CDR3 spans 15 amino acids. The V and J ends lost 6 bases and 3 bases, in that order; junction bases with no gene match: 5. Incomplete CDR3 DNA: TGTGCCAGTAGCCCCCGGGACAGCTATAATTCACCC. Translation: CASSPRDSYNSP. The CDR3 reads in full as CASSPRDSYNSPLHF.